Presented here are 21 T cell receptor beta chains from one specimen sequenced in a study of T cell responses to AZD1222 COVID-19 vaccine (dated by TCRdb to about 2021). Library creation used the immunoSEQ multiplex PCR assay. TCRdb limited this immuneACCESS table to in-frame rearrangements with V and J called. A share of clones is missing; checked studies link under half to unresolved V genes, and the rest is unexplained. The sample table contains 95,000 to 150,000 clones; only one count was recorded for 70% to 85% of them. The ten biggest clones cover about a quarter of the sample. The sample's time point label, decoded: about 28 days (+/-7) after the second vaccine dose. The sample consisted of peripheral blood, taken 28 days after the second AZD1222 dose. All receptors come from an adult who received the AZD1222 COVID-19 vaccine.

V is TRBV5-1 and J is TRBJ2-7; a possible D gene is TRBD2 (7 bases). The CDR3 is made up of 14 amino acids. CDR1 is SGHRS, CDR2 YFSETQ, per germline. The V gene lost 4 bases and the J gene lost 3 bases, with 14 bases spanning the gap. CDR3 in amino acids: CASSPAGAVYEQYF. The CDR3, as DNA: TGCGCCAGCAGCCCTGCGGGGGCGGTCTACGAGCAGTACTTC.

The chain combines TRBV27 with TRBJ2-5; 14 nucleotides align to TRBD2. Unmatched junction bases numbered 6, after V lost 4 bases and J lost 5 bases. Looked up from germline, CDR1 is MNHEY and CDR2 is SMNVEV (reference sequence). This CDR3 is 16 amino acids long. CDR3 bases: TGTGCCAGCAGTTCCTCGACTAGCGGGGGGGCGGAGACCCAGTACTTC. It codes for CASSSSTSGGAETQYF.

This sequence joins TRBV6-1 and TRBJ1-2; no firm D call. With 2 bases removed from V and 1 base from J, the gap between germline ends came to 8 bases. CDR3 size: 14 residues. Germline V lookup: CDR1 MNHNS, CDR2 SASEGT. CDR3 nucleotide sequence: TGTGCCAGCAGTGAAACTTTCCGTAACTATGGCTACACCTTC. It specifies CASSETFRNYGYTF.

The V call is TRBV6-2 or TRBV6-3, the J call TRBJ1-2, with 9 nucleotides matching TRBD1. Germline CDR1 MNHEY, CDR2 SVGEGT. CDR3 length equals 13 residues. V lost 5 bases, J lost 8 bases, and 6 bases stayed unmatched. CDR3 nucleotides: TGTGCCAGCAGTCAGGACAGGGGAAGGGGCTACACCTTC. It encodes CASSQDRGRGYTF.

This clone was seen a single time. This chain links TRBV12-3 or TRBV12-4 with TRBJ1-2; D not resolved. The CDR3 is made up of 13 amino acids. V lost 10 bases and J lost 6, with 18 bases in between. This chain's CDR3 is CATSEGGPHGYTF. Here the CDR3 DNA reads TGTGCCACCTCTGAGGGAGGGCCTCATGGCTACACCTTC.

J is TRBJ2-1 and V is TRBV7-2; 7 bases line up with TRBD1. V shed 5 bases, J shed 3 bases, and the junction held 7 bases outside the gene matches. The length of the CDR3 is 15 residues. Germline CDR1 SGHTA, CDR2 FQGNSA. Written as DNA, the CDR3 is TGTGCCAGCAGCACCGACCGGGACAGCTACAATGAGCAGTTCTTC. Translated: CASSTDRDSYNEQFF.

The chain joins TRBV18 to TRBJ2-2; D might be TRBD1 (6 bases). CDR1 is KGHSH, CDR2 LQKENI, per germline. Trimming shortened V by 5 bases and J by 1 base, and 11 bases separated the two germline ends. The CDR3 loop spans 15 amino acids. The CDR3 protein is CASSAYRVNTGELFF. The CDR3 DNA is TGTGCCAGCTCAGCGTACAGGGTGAACACCGGGGAGCTGTTTTTT.

This clone occurred a few times. The chain recombines TRBV5-1 with TRBJ1-5; D not certain. CDR1 and CDR2 from the germline V gene are SGHRS and YFSETQ. This CDR3 has 15 amino acids. V shed 0 bases and J shed 7 bases, with 14 bases lying between them. The CDR3 here is CASSLGTRLGQPQHF. Written as DNA, the CDR3 is TGCGCCAGCAGCTTGGGAACCAGGCTCGGCCAGCCCCAGCATTTT. Drawing the rest from reference TRBV5-1 and TRBJ1-5, the complete variable domain is KAGVTQTPRYLIKTRGQQVTLSCSPISGHRSVSWYQQTPGQGLQFLFEYFSETQRNKGNFPGRFSGRQFSNSRSEMNVSTLELGDSALYLCASSLGTRLGQPQHFGDGTRLSIL.

The chain links TRBV4-2 to TRBJ1-1, with D unclear. This CDR3 spans 13 amino acids. V was shortened by 7 bases and J by 3 bases, with 12 bases between the two germline ends. CDR1 and CDR2 from the germline V gene are LGHNA and YNFKEQ. The CDR3: CASMGMEDTEAFF. The CDR3, as DNA: TGTGCCAGCATGGGGATGGAGGACACTGAAGCTTTCTTT.

The rearrangement joins TRBV29-1 to TRBJ1-1, with 9 positions matching TRBD1. The CDR3 is made up of 13 amino acids. Germline loops: CDR1 SQVTM, CDR2 ANQGSEA. J was trimmed by 5 bases and V by 8 bases; bases with no gene match: 9. CDR3: CSIDRGGETEAFF. The CDR3 region has the DNA TGCAGCATCGACAGGGGGGGTGAAACTGAAGCTTTCTTT.

The V call is TRBV7-2, the J call TRBJ1-2; D is perhaps TRBD1 (6 bases). This CDR3 has 14 residues. The V gene lost 3 bases and the J gene lost 3 bases, with 11 bases spanning the gap. Germline CDR1 SGHTA, CDR2 FQGNSA. CDR3 sequence: CASSFQGFDYGYTF. The CDR3 DNA reads TGTGCCAGCAGCTTTCAGGGGTTTGACTATGGCTACACCTTC.

The genes are TRBV12-5 and TRBJ1-6; TRBD1 is a possible D gene (6 bases). The CDR3 is 18 residues long. CDR1 LGHNT and CDR2 FRNRAP come from the germline V gene. The V gene lost 0 bases and the J gene lost 5 bases, with 17 bases spanning the gap. In DNA, the CDR3 is TGTGCTAGTGGTTTGGTACAAGGGGGGAGGGCACATAATTCACCCCTCCACTTT. Residues: CASGLVQGGRAHNSPLHF.

The chain combines TRBV18 with TRBJ1-1; D is undetermined. Trimming cost V 6 bases and J 1 base, with 12 bases left between them. Germline V lookup: CDR1 KGHSH, CDR2 LQKENI. The CDR3 has 14 residues. CDR3 coding DNA: TGTGCCAGCTCCCCGAGACCCCAGAACACTGAAGCTTTCTTT. Translating gives CASSPRPQNTEAFF.

This chain uses TRBV6-5 with TRBJ2-4, with TRBD2 as a possible D gene (5 bases). V shed 6 bases and J shed 7 bases, with 16 bases lying between them. CDR3 length: 14 residues. The germline gives CDR1 MNHEY, CDR2 SVGAGI. CDR3 sequence reads: CASSSGRAVNIQYF. CDR3 bases: TGTGCCAGCAGCAGTGGGCGGGCTGTGAACATTCAGTACTTC.

J is TRBJ2-2 and V is TRBV5-1; 12 bases map to TRBD2. After removal of 3 bases from V and 6 bases from J, the junction contained 6 bases not matched to a gene. This CDR3 spans 16 amino acids. The V gene's germline CDR1 is SGHRS and CDR2 YFSETQ. The chain's CDR3 is CASSWRTSGEAGELFF. CDR3 sequence (DNA): TGCGCCAGCAGCTGGAGGACTAGCGGGGAAGCCGGGGAGCTGTTTTTT.

The rearrangement joins TRBV10-1 to TRBJ2-2, with D unresolved. This CDR3 comprises 13 residues. Germline V lookup: CDR1 WNHNN, CDR2 SYGVQD (reference sequence). V lost 6 bases, J lost 2 bases, and 7 bases lay in between. The CDR3 region is CASRNGNTGELFF. CDR3 sequence (DNA): TGCGCCAGCAGAAATGGAAACACCGGGGAGCTGTTTTTT.

This chain connects TRBV18 to TRBJ1-6, with D unclear. V was trimmed by 6 bases and J by 8 bases, leaving 14 bases between them. The germline gives CDR1 KGHSH, CDR2 LQKENI. CDR3 length: 14 amino acids. CDR3 coding DNA: TGTGCCAGCTCGCCGGGTGGGTTCGATTCACCCCTCCACTTT. Translating it yields CASSPGGFDSPLHF.

The chain has TRBV7-9 and TRBJ2-1; 15 positions match TRBD2. Germline V lookup: CDR1 SEHNR, CDR2 FQNEAQ (reference sequence). The CDR3 is 15 amino acids. The V gene end was trimmed by 6 bases and the J gene end by 7 bases; junction bases not matched to a gene: 4. The CDR3 loop is CASRAGTSGRNEQFF. The CDR3 coding sequence is TGTGCCAGCAGGGCCGGGACTAGCGGGAGGAATGAGCAGTTCTTC.

The table lists this clone with a count of one. The gene calls are TRBV3-1 (or the pseudogene TRBV3-2) and TRBJ1-6, with TRBD1 as a possible D gene (5 bases). The germline V gene encodes CDR1 LGHDT and CDR2 YNNKEL (reference sequence). Trimming pared 4 bases from V and 8 bases from J, leaving 18 bases between. The CDR3 extends over 16 amino acids. The CDR3 loop reads CASSPWFGGGDSPLHF. DNA of the CDR3: TGTGCCAGCAGCCCCTGGTTCGGGGGAGGAGATTCACCCCTCCACTTT.

V usage is TRBV5-5 and J usage is TRBJ1-6, with 7 bases matching TRBD1. CDR3 length: 17 amino acids. The ends lost 7 bases at V and 4 bases at J; junction bases unmatched: 14. From germline, CDR1 is SGHKS and CDR2 YYEKEE (reference sequence). CDR3 sequence: CASVSADRPSYNSPLHF. The DNA for the CDR3 is TGTGCCAGCGTGTCGGCGGACAGGCCAAGTTATAATTCACCCCTCCACTTT. The full variable domain, in which reference TRBV5-5 and TRBJ1-6 provide the parts outside the CDR3, is DAGVTQSPTHLIKTRGQQVTLRCSPISGHKSVSWYQQVLGQGPQFIFQYYEKEERGRGNFPDRFSARQFPNYSSELNVNALLLGDSALYLCASVSADRPSYNSPLHFGNGTRLTVT.

This clone was observed a handful of times. The V and J genes are TRBV7-2 and TRBJ2-7; TRBD1 agrees at 8 bases. This CDR3 comprises 17 residues. Per the germline V gene, CDR1 is SGHTA and CDR2 is FQGNSA. After removal of 0 bases from V and 6 bases from J, the junction contained 13 bases not matched to a gene. CDR3 sequence reads: CASSLAWAGGGSSEQYF. CDR3 bases: TGTGCCAGCAGCTTAGCGTGGGCAGGGGGCGGCTCGTCCGAGCAGTACTTC.